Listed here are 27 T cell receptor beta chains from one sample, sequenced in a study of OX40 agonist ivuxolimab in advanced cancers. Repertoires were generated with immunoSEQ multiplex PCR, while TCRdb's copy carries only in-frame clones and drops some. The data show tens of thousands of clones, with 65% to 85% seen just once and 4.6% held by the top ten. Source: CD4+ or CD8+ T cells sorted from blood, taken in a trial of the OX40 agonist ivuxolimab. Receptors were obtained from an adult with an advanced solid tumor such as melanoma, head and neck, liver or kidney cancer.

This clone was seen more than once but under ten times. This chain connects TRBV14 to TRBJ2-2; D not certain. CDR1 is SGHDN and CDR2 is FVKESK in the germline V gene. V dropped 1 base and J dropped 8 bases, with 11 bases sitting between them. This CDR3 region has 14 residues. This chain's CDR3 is CASSQGGYGGELFF. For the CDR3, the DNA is TGTGCCAGCAGCCAAGGGGGTTATGGAGGGGAGCTGTTTTTT.

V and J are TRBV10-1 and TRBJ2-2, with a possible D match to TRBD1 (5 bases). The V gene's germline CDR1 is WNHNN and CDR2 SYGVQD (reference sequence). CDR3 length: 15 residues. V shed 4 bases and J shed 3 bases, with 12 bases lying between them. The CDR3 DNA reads TGCGCCAGCAGTGGGGGTGACAGAGACACCGGGGAGCTGTTTTTT. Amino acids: CASSGGDRDTGELFF.

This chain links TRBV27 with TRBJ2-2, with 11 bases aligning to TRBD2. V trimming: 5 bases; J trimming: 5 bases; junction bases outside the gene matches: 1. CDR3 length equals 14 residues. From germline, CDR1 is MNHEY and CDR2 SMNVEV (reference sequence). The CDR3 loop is CASSPSGRTGELFF. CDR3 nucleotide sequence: TGTGCCAGCAGTCCTAGCGGGAGGACCGGGGAGCTGTTTTTT.

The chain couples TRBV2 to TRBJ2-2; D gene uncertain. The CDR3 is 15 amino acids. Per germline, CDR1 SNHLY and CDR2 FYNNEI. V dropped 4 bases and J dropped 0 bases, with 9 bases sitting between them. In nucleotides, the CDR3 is TGTGCCAGCAGTGTCGTAACGCCGAACACCGGGGAGCTGTTTTTT. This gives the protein CASSVVTPNTGELFF.

CDR3 residues: CAISDLAYSYEQYF. CDR3 DNA: TGTGCCATCAGTGATCTAGCGTACTCCTACGAGCAGTACTTC. This chain connects TRBV10-3 to TRBJ2-5; D is perhaps TRBD2 (6 bases). The J call is in doubt because the DNA end fits TRBJ2-7 better. The germline gives CDR1 ENHRY, CDR2 SYGVKD. CDR3 length: 14 residues.

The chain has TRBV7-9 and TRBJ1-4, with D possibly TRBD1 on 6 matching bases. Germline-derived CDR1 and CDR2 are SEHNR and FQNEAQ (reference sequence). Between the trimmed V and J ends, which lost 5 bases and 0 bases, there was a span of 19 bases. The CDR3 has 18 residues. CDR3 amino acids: CASSRPAGDLSTNEKLFF. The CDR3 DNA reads TGTGCCAGCAGCCGCCCTGCAGGGGACCTCTCAACTAATGAAAAACTGTTTTTT.

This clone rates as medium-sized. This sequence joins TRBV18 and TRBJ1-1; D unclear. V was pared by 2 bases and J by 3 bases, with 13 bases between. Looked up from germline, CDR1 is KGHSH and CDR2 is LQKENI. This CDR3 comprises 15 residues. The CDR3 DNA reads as TGTGCCAGCTCACCAAGGCGATCCCCAGACACTGAAGCTTTCTTT. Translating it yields CASSPRRSPDTEAFF.

This CDR3 reads CASDGQDNEQFF. Written as DNA, the CDR3 is TGTGCCAGCGACGGTCAGGACAATGAGCAGTTCTTC. This chain joins TRBV28 and TRBJ2-1; D remains unclear. Germline V gene data show CDR1 as MDHEN and CDR2 as SYDVKM. Trimming took off 8 bases at V and 5 bases at J, with 10 bases between the two ends. The CDR3 extends over 12 amino acids.

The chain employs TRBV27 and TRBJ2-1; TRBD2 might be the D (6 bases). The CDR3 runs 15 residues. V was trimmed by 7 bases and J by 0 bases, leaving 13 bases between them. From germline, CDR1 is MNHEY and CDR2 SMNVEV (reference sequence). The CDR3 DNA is TGTGCCAGCATGAATCTAGCGAGCTCCTACAATGAGCAGTTCTTC. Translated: CASMNLASSYNEQFF.

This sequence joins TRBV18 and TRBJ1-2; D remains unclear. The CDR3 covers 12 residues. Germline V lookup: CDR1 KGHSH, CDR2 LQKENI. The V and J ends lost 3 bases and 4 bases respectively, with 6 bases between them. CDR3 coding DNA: TGTGCCAGCTCACCCGAGGGCTATGGCTACACCTTC. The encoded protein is CASSPEGYGYTF.

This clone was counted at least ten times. CDR3 residues: CASSPSSGNSYEQYF. In nucleotides, the CDR3 is TGTGCCAGCAGCCCGTCTAGCGGGAACTCCTACGAGCAGTACTTC. The chain joins TRBV11-2 to TRBJ2-7; 9 positions agree with TRBD2. The CDR3 covers 15 residues. Germline CDR1 is SGHAT and CDR2 is FQNNGV. V lost 5 bases, J lost 0 bases, and 5 bases stayed unmatched.

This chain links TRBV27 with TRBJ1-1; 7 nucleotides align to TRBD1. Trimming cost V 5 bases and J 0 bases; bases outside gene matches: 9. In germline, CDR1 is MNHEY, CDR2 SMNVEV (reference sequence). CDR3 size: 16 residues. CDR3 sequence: CASSDYRGGLNTEAFF. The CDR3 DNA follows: TGTGCCAGCAGTGACTACAGGGGTGGTCTGAACACTGAAGCTTTCTTT.

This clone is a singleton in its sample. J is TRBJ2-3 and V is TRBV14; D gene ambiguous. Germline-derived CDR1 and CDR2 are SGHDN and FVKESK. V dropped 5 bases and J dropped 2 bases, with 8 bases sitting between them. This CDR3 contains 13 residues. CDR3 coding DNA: TGTGCCAGCAGCTCTTACCACACAGATACGCAGTATTTT. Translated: CASSSYHTDTQYF.

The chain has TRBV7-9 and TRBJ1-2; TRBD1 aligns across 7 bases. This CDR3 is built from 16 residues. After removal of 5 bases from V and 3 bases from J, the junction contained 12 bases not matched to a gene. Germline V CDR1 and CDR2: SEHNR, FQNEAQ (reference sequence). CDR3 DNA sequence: TGTGCCAGCAGCGACATAGACACAGGGGTCGACTATGGCTACACCTTC. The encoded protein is CASSDIDTGVDYGYTF.

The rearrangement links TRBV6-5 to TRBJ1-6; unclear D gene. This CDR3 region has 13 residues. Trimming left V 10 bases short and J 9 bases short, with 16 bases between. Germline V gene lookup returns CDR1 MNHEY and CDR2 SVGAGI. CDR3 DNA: TGTGCCACTCAGGACGGAGGGAGTTCACCCCTCCACTTT. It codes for CATQDGGSSPLHF.

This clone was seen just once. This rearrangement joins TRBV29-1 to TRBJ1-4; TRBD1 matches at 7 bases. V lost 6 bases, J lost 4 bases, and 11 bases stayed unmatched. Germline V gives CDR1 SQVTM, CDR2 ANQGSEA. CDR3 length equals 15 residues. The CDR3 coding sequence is TGCAGCGTAGGCCTGCGAGGACAGGATAATGAAAAACTGTTTTTT. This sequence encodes CSVGLRGQDNEKLFF.

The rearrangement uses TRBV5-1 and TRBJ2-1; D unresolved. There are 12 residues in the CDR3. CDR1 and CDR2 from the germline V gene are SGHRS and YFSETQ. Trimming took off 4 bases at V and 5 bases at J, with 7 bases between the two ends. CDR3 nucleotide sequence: TGCGCCAGCAGCGGAACAGACAATGAGCAGTTCTTC. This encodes CASSGTDNEQFF.

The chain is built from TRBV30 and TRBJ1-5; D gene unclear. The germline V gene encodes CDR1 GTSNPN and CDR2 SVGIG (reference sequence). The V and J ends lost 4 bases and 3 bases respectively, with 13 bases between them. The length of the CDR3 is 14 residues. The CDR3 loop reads CAWKRDGDNQPQHF. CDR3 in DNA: TGTGCCTGGAAAAGGGATGGGGACAATCAGCCCCAGCATTTT.

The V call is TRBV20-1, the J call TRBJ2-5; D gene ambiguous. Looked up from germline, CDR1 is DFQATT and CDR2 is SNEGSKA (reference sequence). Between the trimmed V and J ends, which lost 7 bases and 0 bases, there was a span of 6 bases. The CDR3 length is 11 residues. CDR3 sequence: CSGKDQETQYF. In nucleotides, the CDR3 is TGCAGTGGTAAAGACCAAGAGACCCAGTACTTC.

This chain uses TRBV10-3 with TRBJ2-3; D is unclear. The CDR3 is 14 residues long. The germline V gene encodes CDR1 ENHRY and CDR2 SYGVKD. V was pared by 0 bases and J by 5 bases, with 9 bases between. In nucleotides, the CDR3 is TGTGCCATCAGTGAGTCGAAGGACGGAGATACGCAGTATTTT. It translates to CAISESKDGDTQYF.

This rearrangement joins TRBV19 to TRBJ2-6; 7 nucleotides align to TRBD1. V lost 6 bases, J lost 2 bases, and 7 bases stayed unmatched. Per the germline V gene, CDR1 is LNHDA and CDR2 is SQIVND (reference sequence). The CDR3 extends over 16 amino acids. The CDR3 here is CASRPQGNPGANVLTF. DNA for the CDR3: TGTGCCAGTAGGCCACAGGGGAATCCTGGGGCCAACGTCCTGACTTTC.

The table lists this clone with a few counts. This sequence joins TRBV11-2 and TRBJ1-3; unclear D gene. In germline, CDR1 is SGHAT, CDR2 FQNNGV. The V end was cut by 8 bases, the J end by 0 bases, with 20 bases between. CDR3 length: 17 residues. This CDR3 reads CASSRGWPQYSGNTIYF. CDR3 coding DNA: TGTGCCAGCTCCCGTGGTTGGCCCCAGTACTCTGGAAACACCATATATTTT.

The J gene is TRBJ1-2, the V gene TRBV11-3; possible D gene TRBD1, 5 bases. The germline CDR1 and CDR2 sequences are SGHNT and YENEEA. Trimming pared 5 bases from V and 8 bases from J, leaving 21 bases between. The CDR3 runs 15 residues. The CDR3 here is CASSGRGVWSGGYTF. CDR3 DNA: TGTGCCAGCAGCGGAAGGGGTGTTTGGTCGGGGGGCTACACCTTC.

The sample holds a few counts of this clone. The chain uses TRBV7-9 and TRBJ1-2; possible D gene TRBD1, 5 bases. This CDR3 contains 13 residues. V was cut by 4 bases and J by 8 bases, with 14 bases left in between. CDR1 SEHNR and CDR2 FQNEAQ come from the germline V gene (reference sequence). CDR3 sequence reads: CASSSGEDVGYTF. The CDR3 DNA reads TGTGCCAGCAGCTCGGGGGAAGATGTAGGCTACACCTTC. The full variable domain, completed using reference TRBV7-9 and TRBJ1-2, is DTGVSQNPRHKITKRGQNVTFRCDPISEHNRLYWYRQTLGQGPEFLTYFQNEAQLEKSRLLSDRFSAERPKGSFSTLEIQRTEQGDSAMYLCASSSGEDVGYTFGSGTRLTVV.

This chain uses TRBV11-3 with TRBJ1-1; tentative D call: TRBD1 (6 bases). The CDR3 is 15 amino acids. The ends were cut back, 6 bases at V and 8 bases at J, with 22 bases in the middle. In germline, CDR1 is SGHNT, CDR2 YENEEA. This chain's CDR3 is CASSSQDRPVREAFF. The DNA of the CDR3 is TGTGCCAGCAGTTCTCAGGACAGACCCGTCCGGGAAGCTTTCTTT.

The CDR3: CASSYSTGTDTQYF. The CDR3 nucleotides read TGTGCCAGCAGTTACTCGACAGGCACAGATACGCAGTATTTT. The V gene is TRBV6-7, the J gene TRBJ2-3; D possibly corresponds to TRBD1 (5 bases). TRBV6-7 is annotated as an ORF whose role is uncertain. V dropped 0 bases and J dropped 1 base, with 5 bases sitting between them. There are 14 residues in the CDR3.

CDR3 in amino acids: CASRDNQETQYF. CDR3 DNA: TGTGCCAGCAGGGACAACCAAGAGACCCAGTACTTC. This chain links TRBV2 with TRBJ2-5; D may be TRBD1 (5 bases). The V end lost 6 bases, the J end lost 0 bases, and 5 bases lay between the germline ends. Germline CDR1 reads SNHLY; CDR2 reads FYNNEI. This CDR3 spans 12 amino acids.